The clone carrying this T cell receptor beta chain was picked up one time. The antigen is not known. The sample belongs to a study of OX40 agonist ivuxolimab in advanced cancers. Study-wide context: 40% to 50% of patients had received prior checkpoint inhibitor therapy.

Assay used: immunoSEQ multiplex PCR; TCRdb lists only in-frame clones, some missing. The repertoire consists of some 44,000 clones, with more than 75% occurring once and the leading ten covering about 35%. Notes on the study in general: The study found that CD8+ T cells averaged more expanded clones than CD4+.

The specimen was CD4+ or CD8+ T cells sorted from blood, collected in a trial of the OX40 agonist ivuxolimab. This clonotype was obtained from an adult with an advanced solid tumor such as melanoma, head and neck, liver or kidney cancer.

DNA for the CDR3: TGCGCCAGCAGCCCGGGGACAGCAGGGGGGGATACGCAGTATTTT. Amino acids: CASSPGTAGGDTQYF. This chain links TRBV5-1 with TRBJ2-3, with D maybe TRBD1 (7 bases). The V end lost 4 bases, the J end lost 6 bases, and 18 bases lay between the germline ends. The CDR3 totals 15 residues. CDR1 and CDR2 (germline): SGHRS, YFSETQ.